A selection of T cell receptor beta chains follows, all from one sample in a study of cytomegalovirus exposure and HLA in healthy donors. The protocol was immunoSEQ multiplex PCR, while the TCRdb copy is restricted to in-frame clones and leaves out a portion. The data show about 200,000 clones, with roughly 82% seen just once and roughly 1.5% held by the top ten. The sequenced material came from PBMCs. The receptors stem from a woman between 18 and 29 years old in good health and CMV-seronegative. Each CDR3 is given without its conserved first and last residue. A row's size may be missing; if present it is once, few, many or a size class.

cdr3_aa clone_size v_call
ASSEAQDIGELF NA TRBV6-1
ASSLAGTSPGYT NA TRBV7-9
ASSFLRDRGSGELF NA TRBV7-9
ASSEPPDRGQCQPQH once TRBV10-1
ASVVRASGRAGYNEQF NA TRBV27
SVLGKTGNNEKLF many TRBV29-1
ASSLLSWAENYGYT NA TRBV7-9
ASSVGQALNYGYT NA TRBV9
ASIRSGESSYEQY few TRBV6-1
ASSHSGGTGELF few TRBV4-2
ASSPLAGAGTDTQY NA TRBV19
ASSLSPGGQGNQPQH NA TRBV5-1
ASSLVDRDSYEQY NA TRBV5-6
ASSVQGFRQGPYGYT NA TRBV2
ATSTGDSNQPQH NA TRBV6-1
ASGIRQAANTGELF NA TRBV7-9
ACLQGITNEKLF NA TRBV30
ASSVGGQGSPYGYT NA TRBV6-4
ASSEYENQGGNSPLH NA TRBV25-1
ASSEGRGGGLYNEQF NA TRBV6-4
ASSVRGRNYGYT NA TRBV27
ASSYSRPSGGTQY NA TRBV6-5
ASSPPSLSGNTIY NA TRBV18
ASSIGQTFQETQY NA TRBV9
ASSQVTGVEQF NA TRBV4-2
ASSATGGEAF few TRBV7-3
ASSIRTSRGEQY NA TRBV19
AWSVRLAGGEQF once TRBV30
ASSSGLAGSPLYEQY NA TRBV19
ASSYSETGGGYGYT NA TRBV6-5
ASTAAQGSATNEKLF NA TRBV5-1
ASRWTGDGELF NA TRBV5-6
ASTDTGTGGYT NA TRBV25-1
ASSAGSGRTHEQF NA TRBV2
ASSEEDRDRYIQY NA TRBV10-1
ASSAPGLAGAGPQETQY NA TRBV19
ASSRDSKIYEQY NA TRBV18
ASSLVGVPEDTQY NA TRBV7-2
ASSRDRVSGANVLT NA TRBV5-1
AIRELQGSEQY few TRBV10-3
ASSPRGGGSTDTQY NA TRBV14
ASSPTSFNYEQY few TRBV7-9
ASSSRSGGEDTQY NA TRBV9
AWRRTGSNEKLF NA TRBV30
SVVGQGDSYEQY NA TRBV29-1
ASSQTSGRLSTDTQY NA TRBV19
ASRSSGGAETDTQY NA TRBV9
ASSPPRVGTYEQY NA TRBV5-1
ASSQGGTQY NA TRBV6-5
ASGSAGYSNQPQH NA TRBV6-1
ASSPRTGGFEQY once TRBV7-7
ASVASGPEQF NA TRBV2
ASSYRDSPAKGY NA TRBV19
ASSQDPWGGPSGELF NA TRBV4-1
ASSMAAGAYEQY NA TRBV19